The entry below describes one T cell receptor beta chain. The source of the sample is a study of blood T cell repertoires in COVID-19. For the study at large: Nucleic acid was either cDNA or gDNA, and it came from T cells, B-cell-depleted T cells, or PBMCs.

The method was immunoSEQ multiplex PCR; TCRdb's version includes in-frame clones alone and lacks a portion of them. The sample contains 200,000 to 300,000 clones, nearly 85% of which appear only once. This CDR3 has 13 residues. V shed 4 bases and J shed 1 base, with 5 bases lying between them. Germline CDR1 is SNHLY and CDR2 is FYNNEI. Source material: peripheral blood. The chain combines TRBV2 with TRBJ1-5; unclear D gene. The origin of this receptor is a human donor in a cohort sampled during active COVID-19. The CDR3: CASSVESNQPQHF. DNA of the CDR3: TGTGCCAGCAGTGTGGAGAGCAATCAGCCCCAGCATTTT.